The clone carrying this TCR beta chain was counted at least ten times. What it recognizes is unknown. The source of the sample is a study of T cells in Graves' hyperthyroidism and ophthalmopathy. Study-level points and caveats: The blood repertoire included most of the expanded thyroid clonotypes above 0.001. The model made its ophthalmopathy prediction, and onset followed a median 6.5 months later.

Trimming at V came to 6 bases and at J to 6 bases, leaving 5 bases not matched to a gene. The CDR3 is 15 residues long. In germline, CDR1 is SGHTA, CDR2 FQGNSA. TCR beta CDR3 region amplification was performed from RNA transcripts. Researchers ran a first-round RT-PCR on the TCR CDR3 using the HTBI primer set. Each CDR3 protein is one row after TCRdb ran MiXCR on the multiplex PCR reads. The sample shows roughly 99,000 distinct CDR3 sequences, approximately 15% of them seen only once. The patients, who ranged from 18 to 65 in age, presented with newly diagnosed hyperthyroidism lasting under 2 months. PBMCs were obtained from about 9.9 ml fresh peripheral blood.

This chain joins TRBV7-2 and TRBJ2-2, with 12 positions matching TRBD2. This receptor was taken from a woman aged 50 to 60 with Graves' hyperthyroidism. The sample was blood. The CDR3 bases are TGTGCCAGCAGGCCGCTAGCGGGAGGGGCCGGGGAGCTGTTTTTT. Protein product: CASRPLAGGAGELFF.